The T cell receptor (beta chain) under discussion was sequenced for a study of CD8+CD57+ T cells in acquired aplastic anemia. Both TCR beta VDJ combination and CDR3 sequence profiling were carried out. Genomic DNA was the template for this profiling. TCRdb re-derived calls from the reads in MiXCR, one entry per CDR3 protein. The profile covers some 190,000 distinct CDR3 sequences, with approximately 52% appearing a single time and roughly 15% taken by the ten largest. This clonotype was recorded many times. CDR3 length: 15 amino acids. CDR1 is LGHNA, CDR2 YSLEER, per germline. The ends lost 2 bases at V and 3 bases at J; junction bases unmatched: 1.

Sequenced: sorted CD4+, CD8+, or CD8+CD57+ T cells (not recorded which) from PBMCs. The V gene is TRBV4-3, the J gene TRBJ2-1; 10 bases align to TRBD2. The receptor comes from a human donor in good health, serving as a control. DNA for the CDR3: TGCGCCAGCAGCCAACCTAGCGGGGGCTACAATGAGCAGTTCTTC. Its translation: CASSQPSGGYNEQFF.